The 16 T cell receptor beta chains below all came from one sample that was sequenced in a study of T-cell memory formation after mild COVID-19. TCRdb independently ran MiXCR on the 5' RACE reads; one entry per CDR3 protein. Among 150,000 to 200,000 distinct CDR3 sequences, roughly 18% were seen once, and the ten largest hold roughly 3.8%. Sequenced sample: PBMCs or a T cell subset sorted from them (not recorded which). These receptors were taken from a man aged 18 to 30 who had mild COVID-19 (a few samples of this study predate the infection). Cell type and time point are not known.

This clonotype was counted once. The chain joins TRBV2 to TRBJ1-2; the D gene is possibly TRBD1 (6 bases). Germline assignment: CDR1 SNHLY and CDR2 FYNNEI. This CDR3 is 14 amino acids long. V lost 6 bases and J 4 bases, leaving 15 bases between the germline ends. The CDR3, as DNA: TGTGCCAGCAGACCCGGGACACCGCTCTATGGCTACACCTTC. Translation: CASRPGTPLYGYTF.

This sequence joins TRBV28 and TRBJ2-7; D may correspond to TRBD1 or TRBD2 (5 bases each). The ends were cut back, 5 bases at V and 4 bases at J, with 18 bases in the middle. Looked up from germline, CDR1 is MDHEN and CDR2 is SYDVKM. This CDR3 has 15 amino acids. The chain's CDR3 is CASSEQEAIFYEQYV. In DNA, the CDR3 is TGTGCCAGCAGTGAACAGGAGGCCATATTTTACGAGCAGTACGTC.

Ten or more counts support this clonotype. The chain joins TRBV5-1 to TRBJ2-3; D remains ambiguous. Per the germline V gene, CDR1 is SGHRS and CDR2 is YFSETQ. This CDR3 has 12 amino acids. The V and J ends lost 0 bases and 9 bases respectively, with 8 bases between them. The CDR3 here is CASSLGSYTQYF. The CDR3 DNA follows: TGCGCCAGCAGCTTGGGGTCGTACACGCAGTATTTT.

At least ten counts were recorded for this clonotype. V and J are TRBV28 and TRBJ2-3, with TRBD1 matching 7 bases. The germline V gene encodes CDR1 MDHEN and CDR2 SYDVKM. V shed 7 bases and J 5 bases; nucleotides not matched to a gene: 6. The CDR3 spans 13 residues. The CDR3 region is CASNKGARDTQYF. CDR3 DNA: TGTGCCAGCAATAAGGGGGCAAGAGATACGCAGTATTTT.

V and J are TRBV12-3 or TRBV12-4 and TRBJ1-6, with D hard to call. Trimming took 3 bases from V and 10 from J, leaving 13 bases between them. The CDR3 runs 14 residues. This CDR3 reads CASSFRGIQSPLHF. For the CDR3, the DNA is TGTGCCAGCAGTTTTCGGGGAATCCAGTCACCCCTCCACTTT.

The V call is TRBV20-1, the J call TRBJ1-5; D is undetermined. This CDR3 contains 12 residues. V lost 1 base to trimming and J lost 3 bases, with 4 bases between them. The germline CDR1 and CDR2 sequences are DFQATT and SNEGSKA (reference sequence). As DNA, the CDR3 is TGCAGTGCTAGAGCCATCAATCAGCCCCAGCATTTT. It codes for CSARAINQPQHF.

This clonotype came up many times. The chain combines TRBV5-1 with TRBJ1-1; no firm D call. This CDR3 spans 13 amino acids. V was clipped by 4 bases and J by 2 bases, with 9 bases between them. The V gene's germline CDR1 is SGHRS and CDR2 YFSETQ. The DNA for the CDR3 is TGCGCCAGCAGCCCCCGGCCTAACACTGAAGCTTTCTTT. Its translation: CASSPRPNTEAFF. Full variable domain (missing parts from reference TRBV5-1 and TRBJ1-1): KAGVTQTPRYLIKTRGQQVTLSCSPISGHRSVSWYQQTPGQGLQFLFEYFSETQRNKGNFPGRFSGRQFSNSRSEMNVSTLELGDSALYLCASSPRPNTEAFFGQGTRLTVV.

The CDR3 sequence: CASSLEAGTHNEQFF. CDR3 bases: TGCGCCAGCAGCTTGGAGGCCGGGACTCACAATGAGCAGTTCTTC. This chain connects TRBV5-1 to TRBJ2-1, with a weak D call TRBD2 (6 bases). Trimming pared 0 bases from V and 5 bases from J, leaving 12 bases between. This CDR3 contains 15 residues. The germline V gene encodes CDR1 SGHRS and CDR2 YFSETQ.

The chain is built from TRBV6-5 and TRBJ2-3; D is possibly TRBD1 (5 bases). V was trimmed by 6 bases and J by 0 bases, leaving 13 bases between them. The germline gives CDR1 MNHEY, CDR2 SVGAGI. This CDR3 comprises 15 residues. Here the CDR3 DNA reads TGTGCCAGCAGCCCCAGGGCGATTAGCACAGATACGCAGTATTTT. This encodes CASSPRAISTDTQYF.

The chain carries TRBV2 and TRBJ1-2, with 8 bases lining up with TRBD1. The CDR3 length is 13 residues. Germline values: CDR1 SNHLY, CDR2 FYNNEI. J was trimmed by 4 bases and V by 10 bases; bases with no gene match: 8. CDR3 sequence (DNA): TGTGCCACTCGGACAGGGAGGCCCTATGGCTACACCTTC. Translation gives CATRTGRPYGYTF.

The DNA for the CDR3 is TGTGCCAGCAGTTCGGGCCCGGGCCTAAATCAGCCCCAGCATTTT. Translation gives CASSSGPGLNQPQHF. V gene TRBV6-5 combines with J gene TRBJ1-5; the D is unclear. V was clipped by 4 bases and J by 4 bases, with 14 bases between them. Germline V gene sequence: CDR1 MNHEY, CDR2 SVGAGI. The CDR3 consists of 15 residues.

This chain uses TRBV20-1 with TRBJ1-6; D not certain. This CDR3 is built from 13 residues. Trimming took off 0 bases at V and 4 bases at J, with 4 bases between the two ends. CDR1 and CDR2 from the germline V gene are DFQATT and SNEGSKA (reference sequence). The CDR3 sequence: CSARDSYNSPLHF. In nucleotides, the CDR3 is TGCAGTGCTAGAGATAGTTATAATTCACCCCTCCACTTT.

The V call is TRBV7-3, the J call TRBJ1-3; no clear D. The CDR3 loop spans 13 amino acids. Germline CDR1 is SGHTA and CDR2 is FQGTGA. With 3 bases removed from V and 2 bases from J, the gap between germline ends came to 5 bases. The chain's CDR3 is CASSLNAGNTIYF. The CDR3 DNA follows: TGTGCCAGCAGCTTGAATGCTGGAAACACCATATATTTT. The variable domain in full, with the rest retrieved from reference TRBV7-3 and TRBJ1-3, is GAGVSQTPSNKVTEKGKYVELRCDPISGHTALYWYRQSLGQGPEFLIYFQGTGAADDSGLPNDRFFAVRPEGSVSTLKIQRTERGDSAVYLCASSLNAGNTIYFGEGSWLTVV.

The chain combines TRBV6-5 with TRBJ1-6; tentative D call: TRBD1 (5 bases). The germline gives CDR1 MNHEY, CDR2 SVGAGI. Trimming took off 6 bases at V and 15 bases at J, with 18 bases between the two ends. The length of the CDR3 is 13 residues. The CDR3 DNA is TGTGCCAGCAGACCCGCTGCAAGGGGTCGCCTCCACTTT. It specifies CASRPAARGRLHF.

This clonotype was seen more than once but under ten times. The chain has TRBV5-1 and TRBJ2-2; D possibly uses TRBD1 or TRBD2 (6 bases each). Trimming took 4 bases from V and 7 from J, leaving 17 bases between them. This CDR3 spans 15 amino acids. Germline CDR1 reads SGHRS; CDR2 reads YFSETQ. For the CDR3, the DNA is TGCGCCAGCAGCCCTGACGGGGGCAAGGGCGGGGAGCTGTTTTTT. It translates to CASSPDGGKGGELFF.

This clonotype was observed many times. V usage is TRBV20-1 and J usage is TRBJ1-1; 9 positions agree with TRBD1. Unmatched junction bases numbered 11, after V lost 3 bases and J lost 12 bases. Germline assignment: CDR1 DFQATT and CDR2 SNEGSKA (reference sequence). The CDR3 loop spans 13 amino acids. CDR3 coding DNA: TGCAGTGCTAGCCATCAGGGACAGGGCTTGACTTTCTTT. It is translated as CSASHQGQGLTFF.